This paragraph reports one T cell receptor beta chain. Its antigen is still unknown. This sample stems from a study of T cell repertoires in aging, cancer and after chemotherapy. Regarding the study as a whole: In each cancer cohort, median generation probability increased across chemotherapy, suggesting thymic output rebounded. Age-matched healthy donors had significantly more diverse, less clonal blood TCR repertoires than untreated cancer patients. In cancer patients, declining TCR diversity with age involved lost richness and lost evenness.

TRB rearrangements spanning V, D and J were amplified using mixed TRB-A/B primers. TCRdb ran MiXCR on the multiplex PCR reads and lists one entry per CDR3 protein. The sample holds about 5,600 distinct CDR3 sequences; around 27% are singletons and the top ten take around 10%. The template was genomic DNA from peripheral blood, not RNA. Sequences were obtained from blood. This clonotype originated in a human donor with a solid tumor.

The CDR3: CASSIGAGGYTF. CDR3 in DNA: TGTGCCAGTAGTATAGGAGCGGGGGGCTACACCTTC. V is TRBV19 and J is TRBJ1-2; D call uncertain. Looked up from germline, CDR1 is LNHDA and CDR2 is SQIVND (reference sequence). The ends were cut back, 1 base at V and 8 bases at J, with 8 bases in the middle. The CDR3 length is 12 residues.